These T cell receptor beta chains were read from a single sample in a study of T cell responses to AZD1222 COVID-19 vaccine. The method was immunoSEQ multiplex PCR; TCRdb's version includes in-frame clones alone and lacks a portion of them. This sample has 150,000 to 200,000 clones, with over 90% found just once. The source material was peripheral blood, sampled 28 days after the second AZD1222 dose. The receptors come from an adult who received the AZD1222 COVID-19 vaccine. Both conserved end residues are part of each CDR3. D genes are given only for firm matches. Some rows have no size entry. The others give once, few or many, or a class for an expanded clone.

D: TRBD1; size: few; J: TRBJ1-6; V: TRBV2; DNA: TGTGCCAGCAGTGCTTTGGACAGGGATAATTCACCCCTCCACTTT; CDR3: CASSALDRDNSPLHF
D: TRBD1; size: NA; J: TRBJ2-7; V: TRBV6-5; DNA: TGTGCCAGCCGGAGCCAGGGGGCGGGCGAGCAGTACTTC; CDR3: CASRSQGAGEQYF
D: NA; size: NA; J: TRBJ1-2; V: TRBV19; DNA: TGTGCCAGTAAGAGCGGGGCCTATGGCTACACCTTC; CDR3: CASKSGAYGYTF
D: TRBD1; size: NA; J: TRBJ1-5; V: TRBV5-8; DNA: TGTGCCAGCAGCTTGGCCCGGGACAGGGGCAAACAGCCCCAGCATTTT; CDR3: CASSLARDRGKQPQHF
D: NA; size: NA; J: TRBJ2-2; V: TRBV7-3; DNA: TGTGCCAGCAGCCCCCAGGGAGTCGGGGAGCTGTTTTTT; CDR3: CASSPQGVGELFF
D: TRBD2; size: NA; J: TRBJ2-3; V: TRBV5-5; DNA: TGTGCCAGCAGCAGGACTAGCGGGGGTCCCACAGATACGCAGTATTTT; CDR3: CASSRTSGGPTDTQYF
D: TRBD2; size: NA; J: TRBJ2-1; V: TRBV7-9; DNA: TGTGCCAGCAGCACCCGGAGTAGCGGGAGTAGCCCTAATGAGCAGTTCTTC; CDR3: CASSTRSSGSSPNEQFF
D: NA; size: NA; J: TRBJ1-2; V: TRBV6-6; DNA: TGTGCCAGCAGTCGATCGGGTCTGTTCTATGGCTACACCTTC; CDR3: CASSRSGLFYGYTF
D: NA; size: NA; J: TRBJ1-1; V: TRBV15; DNA: TGTGCCACCAGCGAAATAAGCGGGGAGAACACTGAAGCTTTCTTT; CDR3: CATSEISGENTEAFF
D: NA; size: NA; J: TRBJ1-3; V: TRBV6-5; DNA: TGTGCCAGCCGACCGGGGGGCGGTGGAAACACCATATATTTT; CDR3: CASRPGGGGNTIYF
D: NA; size: NA; J: TRBJ2-7; V: TRBV24-1; DNA: TGTGCCACCAGTGACCCAGGTGAGGGGTCCTACGAGCAGTACTTC; CDR3: CATSDPGEGSYEQYF
D: NA; size: once; J: TRBJ2-7; V: TRBV6-1; DNA: TGTGCCAGCAGTGAAAGGCGGGGGCTCGAGCAGTACTTC; CDR3: CASSERRGLEQYF
D: NA; size: NA; J: TRBJ1-3; V: TRBV11-2; DNA: TGTGCCAGCAGCTTAAGTCCTGCAGGGGAGGCATCTGGAAACACCATATATTTT; CDR3: CASSLSPAGEASGNTIYF
D: TRBD1; size: NA; J: TRBJ1-6; V: TRBV18; DNA: TGTGCCAGCTCACCGGGACAGGGGGCTAATTCACCCCTCCACTTT; CDR3: CASSPGQGANSPLHF
D: NA; size: NA; J: TRBJ2-7; V: TRBV19; DNA: TGTGCCAGTAGTATAGGGAGGGGGCCAAACGAGCAGTACTTC; CDR3: CASSIGRGPNEQYF
D: NA; size: NA; J: TRBJ2-2; V: TRBV11-3; DNA: TGTGCCAGCAGCCCCAGCCCCCGGGACTACACCGGGGAGCTGTTTTTT; CDR3: CASSPSPRDYTGELFF
D: TRBD2; size: NA; J: TRBJ2-1; V: TRBV5-4; DNA: TGTGCCAGCAGCTTGGGCGGGAGCTCCTACAATGAGCAGTTCTTC; CDR3: CASSLGGSSYNEQFF
D: TRBD1; size: NA; J: TRBJ1-5; V: TRBV4-1; DNA: TGCGCCAGCAGCCAGACCGCGACAGGGACGGTTCAGCCCCAGCATTTT; CDR3: CASSQTATGTVQPQHF
D: NA; size: NA; J: TRBJ1-6; V: TRBV5-4; DNA: TGTGCCAGCAGAGGGGACTATAATTCACCCCTCCACTTT; CDR3: CASRGDYNSPLHF
D: TRBD1; size: NA; J: TRBJ2-3; V: TRBV4-3; DNA: TGCGCCAGCAGCCGATCCGGGACAGGACCCACAGATACGCAGTATTTT; CDR3: CASSRSGTGPTDTQYF
D: TRBD1; size: NA; J: TRBJ2-4; V: TRBV7-9; DNA: TGTGCCAGCAGCCATCCTGCCGGGACAGGGGTAGAATACTTC; CDR3: CASSHPAGTGVEYF
D: NA; size: NA; J: TRBJ1-2; V: TRBV29-1; DNA: TGCAGCGTCCATGCGTGGAGCTATGGCTACACCTTC; CDR3: CSVHAWSYGYTF
D: NA; size: NA; J: TRBJ1-1; V: TRBV6-4; DNA: TGTGCCAGCAGACGGGACGAGAACACTGAAGCTTTCTTT; CDR3: CASRRDENTEAFF
D: TRBD1; size: NA; J: TRBJ2-5; V: TRBV7-2; DNA: TGTGCCAGCAGCTCTTCCGGGGGACAGGGTGAAGAGACCCAGTACTTC; CDR3: CASSSSGGQGEETQYF
D: TRBD1; size: NA; J: TRBJ1-1; V: TRBV28; DNA: TGTGCCAGCAGAACACCGGGACAGGGAACGAACGCTGAAGCTTTCTTT; CDR3: CASRTPGQGTNAEAFF
D: NA; size: NA; J: TRBJ1-2; V: TRBV18; DNA: TGTGCCAGCTCACCCGGCAGCTCCAAGATCGACTTC; CDR3: CASSPGSSKIDF
D: NA; size: NA; J: TRBJ2-6; V: TRBV7-2; DNA: TGTGCCAGCAGCTTAGCGGGTGGCGGGGCCAACGTCCTGACTTTC; CDR3: CASSLAGGGANVLTF
D: NA; size: NA; J: TRBJ1-5; V: TRBV5-1; DNA: TGCGCCAGCAGCTCGGGGCGCAGACCATCAGAGCCCCAGCATTTT; CDR3: CASSSGRRPSEPQHF
D: TRBD2; size: once; J: TRBJ2-1; V: TRBV7-3; DNA: TGTGCCAGCAGCTTTACTGCCTCGGCTAGCGGGAGGGATGAGCAGTTCTTC; CDR3: CASSFTASASGRDEQFF
D: NA; size: NA; J: TRBJ2-5; V: TRBV5-6; DNA: TGTGCCAGCAGCTTGGAAGAGACCCAGTACTTC; CDR3: CASSLEETQYF
D: NA; size: NA; J: TRBJ1-1; V: TRBV9; DNA: TGTGCCAGCAGCGTAGGACAGATCGGGAACACTGAAGCTTTCTTT; CDR3: CASSVGQIGNTEAFF
D: NA; size: NA; J: TRBJ2-5; V: TRBV3-1/TRBV3-2; DNA: TGTGCCAGCAGCCAAGAAGGGGCCGGGGAGACCCAGTACTTC; CDR3: CASSQEGAGETQYF
D: TRBD1; size: NA; J: TRBJ1-3; V: TRBV28; DNA: TGTGCCAGCGGTACTTCAGGGGGGCTCTCTGGAAACACCATATATTTT; CDR3: CASGTSGGLSGNTIYF
D: NA; size: once; J: TRBJ2-4; V: TRBV6-5; DNA: TGTGCCAGCAGCCCGAGGAGGGCTCGCAAAAACATTCAGTACTTC; CDR3: CASSPRRARKNIQYF
D: TRBD1; size: NA; J: TRBJ1-2; V: TRBV4-3; DNA: TGCGCCAGCAGCCAAGAAGGGACAGGGGACTATGGCTACACCTTC; CDR3: CASSQEGTGDYGYTF
D: NA; size: NA; J: TRBJ2-5; V: TRBV29-1; DNA: TGCAGCGTTGTGGGGGGTCGAGAGACCCAGTACTTC; CDR3: CSVVGGRETQYF
D: TRBD2; size: NA; J: TRBJ2-3; V: TRBV7-2; DNA: TGTGCCAGCAGCCCCTGGACTAGCGGGACGGAAGATACGCAGTATTTT; CDR3: CASSPWTSGTEDTQYF
D: NA; size: NA; J: TRBJ2-1; V: TRBV19; DNA: TGTGCCAGTAGTACCTCAGGGCGCGAGCAGTTCTTC; CDR3: CASSTSGREQFF
D: NA; size: NA; J: TRBJ1-5; V: TRBV28; DNA: TGTGCCAGCAGTTGGAGAGGGCGGGATAGCAATCAGCCCCAGCATTTT; CDR3: CASSWRGRDSNQPQHF
D: TRBD1; size: once; J: TRBJ1-2; V: TRBV9; DNA: TGTGCCAGCAGCGAGGGGTTGGTGGCAGGGGGCTTCTTTGGCTACACCTTC; CDR3: CASSEGLVAGGFFGYTF
D: NA; size: NA; J: TRBJ1-3; V: TRBV30; DNA: TGTGCCTCCAATGGGGTAGTTGGAAACACCATATATTTT; CDR3: CASNGVVGNTIYF
D: NA; size: NA; J: TRBJ2-5; V: TRBV19; DNA: TGTGCCAGTAGTATATCCGGGGTCCAAGAGACCCAGTACTTC; CDR3: CASSISGVQETQYF
D: NA; size: NA; J: TRBJ2-2; V: TRBV2; DNA: TGTGCCAGCCAATTAGGGCAGCCGGGCGGGGAGCTGTTTTTT; CDR3: CASQLGQPGGELFF
D: NA; size: NA; J: TRBJ2-7; V: TRBV7-9; DNA: TGTGCCAGCAGCCGTTGGGGGTCCTACGAGCAGTACTTC; CDR3: CASSRWGSYEQYF